These 25 T cell receptor beta chains originate from one sample sequenced in a study of regulatory T cells in long-lasting Graves disease. The time point is: newly diagnosed GD, antithyroid drugs for less than 3 months. From RNA extracted from PBMCs, the TCR library was made. Relying on iRepertoire HTBI primers and Arm-PCR of CDR3 regions, the team built TCR beta libraries. MiXCR, run by TCRdb on the multiplex PCR reads, gives a single entry per CDR3 protein. Of some 350,000 distinct CDR3 sequences in the sample, around 15% were seen once. The same sample was also studied in work on T cells in Graves' hyperthyroidism and ophthalmopathy.

Specimen: peripheral blood mononuclear cells (PBMCs), collected at new diagnosis, from a patient treated with antithyroid drugs. The receptors here all came from a woman aged 18-29 years with Graves disease.

This rearrangement joins TRBV3-1 to TRBJ2-5; weak D call: TRBD1 (6 bases). The CDR3 is 15 amino acids. V was clipped by 4 bases and J by 7 bases, with 19 bases between them. The germline V gene has CDR1 LGHDT and CDR2 YNNKEL (reference sequence). The CDR3 spells CASSPQNRVEGTQYF. The CDR3, as DNA: TGTGCCAGCAGCCCCCAAAACAGGGTCGAGGGGACCCAGTACTTC.

Many counts were recorded for this clonotype. This sequence joins TRBV12-3 or TRBV12-4 and TRBJ2-7, with D tentatively TRBD1 or TRBD2 (5 bases each). The CDR3 extends over 14 amino acids. The V gene lost 1 base and the J gene lost 6 bases, with 13 bases spanning the gap. The DNA of the CDR3 is TGTGCCAGCAGTTTAGACCCTCGGGACGGCGAGCAGTACTTC. Protein: CASSLDPRDGEQYF.

This clonotype was counted many times. This chain connects TRBV6-1 to TRBJ2-2; D is tentatively TRBD1 or TRBD2 (6 bases each). Trimming stripped 6 bases from V and 7 bases from J, with 21 bases between. Germline assignment: CDR1 MNHNS and CDR2 SASEGT. CDR3 length: 16 residues. DNA for the CDR3: TGTGCCAGCAGCTCGGGGGCGACCGACCCACTCGGGGAGCTGTTTTTT. As protein: CASSSGATDPLGELFF.

This clonotype was seen many times. The V and J genes are TRBV7-8 and TRBJ2-1, with D tentatively TRBD1 (5 bases). The CDR3 is made up of 16 amino acids. Germline V CDR1 and CDR2: SGHVS, FQNEAQ. Trimming cost V 3 bases and J 0 bases, with 12 bases left between them. CDR3 residues: CASSFSTASSYNEQFF. In nucleotides, the CDR3 is TGTGCCAGCAGCTTCTCGACAGCTAGCTCCTACAATGAGCAGTTCTTC.

This clonotype appeared many times. The chain combines TRBV2 with TRBJ1-5, with a weak D call TRBD1 (5 bases). Germline CDR1 reads SNHLY; CDR2 reads FYNNEI. There are 15 residues in the CDR3. Trimming removed 1 base from V and 4 bases from J, with 11 bases in between. The DNA for the CDR3 is TGTGCCAGCAGTGAAGGGTCGGGGGATAATCAGCCCCAGCATTTT. Translating it yields CASSEGSGDNQPQHF.

Notes on this clonotype: Being one base from a much bigger clone, this may be a read error. V is TRBV6-1 and J is TRBJ2-3; perhaps TRBD1 as D (6 bases). The CDR3 is 15 amino acids. Germline V lookup: CDR1 MNHNS, CDR2 SASEGT. The V end lost 11 bases, the J end lost 0 bases, and 18 bases lay between the germline ends. CDR3 sequence reads: CAGYPGTLSTDTQYF. CDR3 in DNA: TGTGCCGGCTACCCCGGGACACTCAGCACAGATACGCAGTATTTT.

This clonotype was counted many times. The CDR3 loop reads CASWDRGQSDTQYF. CDR3 in DNA: TGTGCCAGCTGGGACAGGGGGCAGTCAGATACGCAGTATTTT. The rearrangement links TRBV6-2 or TRBV6-3 to TRBJ2-3; 12 nucleotides align to TRBD1. This CDR3 is 14 amino acids long. Looked up from germline, CDR1 is MNHEY and CDR2 is SVGEGT. With V trimmed by 8 bases and J by 4 bases, 4 bases remained unmatched.

This chain uses TRBV25-1 with TRBJ1-1; D perhaps matches TRBD1 (5 bases). V gave up 1 base and J gave up 0 bases, with 9 bases separating them. The CDR3 contains 15 residues. The V gene's germline CDR1 is MGHDK and CDR2 SYGVNS. This chain's CDR3 is CASSEFRGMNTEAFF. The DNA for the CDR3 is TGTGCCAGCAGTGAATTTAGGGGTATGAACACTGAAGCTTTCTTT.

This clonotype was recorded only once. The chain uses TRBV4-3 and TRBJ2-2, with D perhaps matching TRBD2 (6 bases). Trimming cost V 1 base and J 7 bases, with 13 bases left between them. Germline V lookup: CDR1 LGHNA, CDR2 YSLEER. The CDR3 is 15 amino acids. CDR3 DNA sequence: TGCGCCAGCAGCCAAGGCGGGATAGTTGGCGGGGAGCTGTTTTTT. The encoded protein is CASSQGGIVGGELFF.

This clonotype was seen more than once but under ten times. V and J are TRBV6-1 and TRBJ1-1; D is uncertain. The CDR3 is made up of 11 amino acids. Germline V lookup: CDR1 MNHNS, CDR2 SASEGT. V shed 6 bases and J shed 6 bases, with 8 bases lying between them. The CDR3 region has the DNA TGTGCCAGCAGAGTGGACGCTGAAGCTTTCTTT. Protein product: CASRVDAEAFF.

This clonotype was recorded many times. The chain combines TRBV7-8 with TRBJ2-1, with D possibly being TRBD2 (5 bases). Germline values: CDR1 SGHVS, CDR2 FQNEAQ. This CDR3 has 18 amino acids. Trimming took 5 bases from V and 2 from J, leaving 22 bases between them. For the CDR3, the DNA is TGTGCCAGCAGCCCCCTCGGGGAGATGGGAGTAACCTACAATGAGCAGTTCTTC. Translation: CASSPLGEMGVTYNEQFF. The full variable domain, in which reference TRBV7-8 and TRBJ2-1 provide the parts outside the CDR3, is GAGVSQSPRYKVAKRGQDVALRCDPISGHVSLFWYQQALGQGPEFLTYFQNEAQLDKSGLPSDRFFAERPEGSVSTLKIQRTQQEDSAVYLCASSPLGEMGVTYNEQFFGPGTRLTVL.

The rearrangement joins TRBV19 to TRBJ1-5, with TRBD1 matching 8 bases. This CDR3 has 14 amino acids. V dropped 7 bases and J dropped 5; count of bases not matched to a gene: 7. In germline, CDR1 is LNHDA, CDR2 SQIVND (reference sequence). DNA of the CDR3: TGTGCCAGTACTCCCGGACAGGGTGATCAGCCCCAGCATTTT. Translated, it gives CASTPGQGDQPQHF.

Many counts were recorded for this clonotype. The gene calls are TRBV7-9 and TRBJ1-1; unclear D gene. The CDR3 is 11 residues long. The V and J ends lost 4 bases and 11 bases respectively, with 11 bases between them. Germline assignment: CDR1 SEHNR and CDR2 FQNEAQ (reference sequence). CDR3 loop: CASSSEGLAFF. In nucleotides, the CDR3 is TGTGCCAGCAGCTCCGAGGGTTTGGCTTTCTTT. The whole variable domain, filled in from reference TRBV7-9 and TRBJ1-1, reads DTGVSQNPRHKITKRGQNVTFRCDPISEHNRLYWYRQTLGQGPEFLTYFQNEAQLEKSRLLSDRFSAERPKGSFSTLEIQRTEQGDSAMYLCASSSEGLAFFGQGTRLTVV.

This clonotype was counted many times. The gene calls are TRBV3-1 and TRBJ2-3, with a weak D call TRBD2 (6 bases). V was trimmed by 5 bases and J by 5 bases, leaving 20 bases between them. There are 16 residues in the CDR3. Germline values: CDR1 LGHDT, CDR2 YNNKEL (reference sequence). The CDR3 is CASSSGVIIGGDTQYF. CDR3 in DNA: TGTGCCAGCAGCTCGGGGGTGATCATCGGTGGAGATACGCAGTATTTT.

This clonotype was seen at least ten times. This chain joins TRBV3-1 and TRBJ1-2; 7 bases line up with TRBD1. The CDR3 covers 16 residues. Trimming removed 2 bases from V and 2 bases from J; junction bases left unmatched: 8. From germline, CDR1 is LGHDT and CDR2 YNNKEL (reference sequence). This CDR3 reads CASSQIPGGRNYGYTF. The CDR3 DNA is TGTGCCAGCAGCCAAATCCCAGGGGGGCGAAACTATGGCTACACCTTC. Filled out from reference TRBV3-1 and TRBJ1-2, the complete variable domain reads DTAVSQTPKYLVTQMGNDKSIKCEQNLGHDTMYWYKQDSKKFLKIMFSYNNKELIINETVPNRFSPKSPDKAHLNLHINSLELGDSAVYFCASSQIPGGRNYGYTFGSGTRLTVV.

This clonotype was seen a few times. The chain uses TRBV28 and TRBJ1-5; 7 nucleotides agree with TRBD1. The germline V gene encodes CDR1 MDHEN and CDR2 SYDVKM. The CDR3 has 13 amino acids. V lost 5 bases and J lost 4; bases outside the gene matches: 2. The CDR3 sequence: CASSGTVNQPQHF. DNA for the CDR3: TGTGCCAGCAGTGGGACAGTTAATCAGCCCCAGCATTTT.

Points on this clonotype: A much larger clone lies a single base off, so this may be a read error. V and J are TRBV20-1 and TRBJ2-3; 11 bases are shared with TRBD1. V lost 5 bases, J lost 3 bases, and 13 bases stayed unmatched. CDR1 is DFQATT and CDR2 is SNEGSKA in the germline V gene (reference sequence). This CDR3 has 17 residues. The CDR3 sequence is CSAALWTGGALTDTQYF. CDR3 in DNA: TGCAGTGCTGCCCTCTGGACAGGGGGCGCTTTAACAGATACGCAGTATTTT.

This clonotype was recorded at least ten times. The genes are TRBV20-1 and TRBJ2-7, with D perhaps TRBD1 or TRBD2 (5 bases each). The germline V gene has CDR1 DFQATT and CDR2 SNEGSKA (reference sequence). Trimming pared 6 bases from V and 7 bases from J, leaving 19 bases between. CDR3 length: 13 amino acids. The DNA for the CDR3 is TGCAGTGCGTCTGTTAGGGACCCGTATGAGCAGTACTTC. Translation gives CSASVRDPYEQYF.

This clonotype was observed at least ten times. This chain uses TRBV20-1 with TRBJ2-5, with D unresolved. This CDR3 has 12 residues. Trimming pared 1 base from V and 5 bases from J, leaving 8 bases between. The germline gives CDR1 DFQATT, CDR2 SNEGSKA (reference sequence). The DNA for the CDR3 is TGCAGTGCTAGAGTGGGTCGCGAGACCCAGTACTTC. Translated: CSARVGRETQYF.

This sequence joins TRBV14 and TRBJ1-6, with D possibly matching TRBD1 (6 bases). Germline V gene sequence: CDR1 SGHDN, CDR2 FVKESK. Trimming shortened V by 1 base and J by 6 bases, and 7 bases separated the two germline ends. This CDR3 spans 14 amino acids. Here the CDR3 DNA reads TGTGCCAGCAGCCAAGGGACAGTTAATTCACCCCTCCACTTT. It codes for CASSQGTVNSPLHF. Full variable domain (missing parts from reference TRBV14 and TRBJ1-6): EAGVTQFPSHSVIEKGQTVTLRCDPISGHDNLYWYRRVMGKEIKFLLHFVKESKQDESGMPNNRFLAERTGGTYSTLKVQPAELEDSGVYFCASSQGTVNSPLHFGNGTRLTVT.

In this sample, this clonotype turned up many times. V usage is TRBV6-1 and J usage is TRBJ2-3, with a tentative D call TRBD1 (6 bases). Germline CDR1 MNHNS, CDR2 SASEGT. This CDR3 contains 13 residues. V lost 6 bases to trimming and J lost 6 bases, with 13 bases between them. The CDR3 DNA reads TGTGCCAGCAGGAGAACAGGGATTGATACGCAGTATTTT. It specifies CASRRTGIDTQYF.

This clonotype occurred many times. The chain links TRBV20-1 to TRBJ2-1, with D maybe TRBD1 (6 bases). Trimming took 5 bases from V and 7 from J, leaving 12 bases between them. Germline V gene lookup returns CDR1 DFQATT and CDR2 SNEGSKA (reference sequence). The CDR3 loop spans 12 amino acids. For the CDR3, the DNA is TGCAGTGCTTTCGGTAGGGGGAATGAGCAGTTCTTC. Its translation: CSAFGRGNEQFF.

This clonotype occurred many times. This sequence joins TRBV20-1 and TRBJ2-5; TRBD2 matches at 10 bases. The CDR3 consists of 14 residues. Germline assignment: CDR1 DFQATT and CDR2 SNEGSKA (reference sequence). V lost 3 bases to trimming and J lost 5 bases; unmatched junction nucleotides: 6. The CDR3 DNA reads as TGCAGTGCTAGGCGTGGAGCGGGAGGGGAGACCCAGTACTTC. Its translation: CSARRGAGGETQYF.

V and J are TRBV9 and TRBJ2-3; TRBD2 matches 12 bases. V lost 3 bases and J lost 2; bases outside the gene matches: 4. Germline lookup yields CDR1 SGDLS and CDR2 YYNGEE. The CDR3 runs to 16 residues. In nucleotides, the CDR3 is TGTGCCAGCAGCGCAACTAGCGGGGGGCCCACAGATACGCAGTATTTT. It translates to CASSATSGGPTDTQYF.

This clonotype came up a few times. The gene calls are TRBV4-1 and TRBJ2-1, with 10 bases aligning to TRBD2. The CDR3 length is 15 residues. V lost 6 bases to trimming and J lost 5 bases; unmatched junction nucleotides: 7. The germline V gene encodes CDR1 MGHRA and CDR2 YSYEKL. The chain's CDR3 is CASRPGLAIDNEQFF. The CDR3 DNA reads as TGCGCCAGCAGGCCGGGACTAGCGATCGACAATGAGCAGTTCTTC.